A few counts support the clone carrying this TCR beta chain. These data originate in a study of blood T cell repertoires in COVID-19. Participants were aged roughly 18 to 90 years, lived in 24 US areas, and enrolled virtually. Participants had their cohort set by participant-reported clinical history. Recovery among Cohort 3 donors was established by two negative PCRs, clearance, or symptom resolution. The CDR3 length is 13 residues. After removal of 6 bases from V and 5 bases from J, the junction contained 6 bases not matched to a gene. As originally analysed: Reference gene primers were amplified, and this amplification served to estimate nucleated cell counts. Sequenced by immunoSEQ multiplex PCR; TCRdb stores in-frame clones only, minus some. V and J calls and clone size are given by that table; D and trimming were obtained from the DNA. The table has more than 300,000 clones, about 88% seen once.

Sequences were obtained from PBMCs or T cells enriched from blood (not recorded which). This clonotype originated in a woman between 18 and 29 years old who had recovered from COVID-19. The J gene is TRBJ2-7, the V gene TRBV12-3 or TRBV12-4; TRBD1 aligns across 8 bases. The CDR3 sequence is CASRQGARNEQYF. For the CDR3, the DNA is TGTGCCAGCAGGCAGGGGGCGCGGAACGAGCAGTACTTC.